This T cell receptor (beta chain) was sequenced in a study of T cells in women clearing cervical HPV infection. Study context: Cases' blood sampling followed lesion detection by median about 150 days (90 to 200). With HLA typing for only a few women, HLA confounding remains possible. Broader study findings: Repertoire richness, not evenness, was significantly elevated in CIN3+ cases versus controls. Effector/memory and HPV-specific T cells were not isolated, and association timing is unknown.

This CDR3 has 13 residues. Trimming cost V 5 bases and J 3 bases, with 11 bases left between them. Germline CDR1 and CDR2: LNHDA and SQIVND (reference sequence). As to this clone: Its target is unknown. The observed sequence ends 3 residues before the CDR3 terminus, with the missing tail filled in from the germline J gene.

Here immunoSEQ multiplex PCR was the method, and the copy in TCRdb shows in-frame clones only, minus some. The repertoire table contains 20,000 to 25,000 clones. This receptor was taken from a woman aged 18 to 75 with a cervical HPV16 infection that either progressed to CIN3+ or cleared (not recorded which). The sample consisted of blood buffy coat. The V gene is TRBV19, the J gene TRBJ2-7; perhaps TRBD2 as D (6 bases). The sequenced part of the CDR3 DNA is TGTGCCAGTAGTGCCGGGGGAATCTACGAG. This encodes CASSAGGIYE. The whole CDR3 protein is CASSAGGIYEQYF.